A single sample is the source of the 23 T cell receptor beta chains below, sequenced in a study of blood T cell repertoires in COVID-19. The table came from immunoSEQ multiplex PCR; TCRdb's copy has only in-frame clones and leaves some out. The sample yields 70,000 to 90,000 clones, over 75% seen once. The sample taken for sequencing was peripheral blood. The receptor set was obtained from a man between 60 and 70 years old with acute or convalescent COVID-19.

V gene TRBV7-2 combines with J gene TRBJ2-5; a possible D gene is TRBD2 (7 bases). In germline, CDR1 is SGHTA, CDR2 FQGNSA. The CDR3 sequence is 16 residues long. The V end was cut by 3 bases, the J end by 5 bases, with 19 bases between. This CDR3 reads CASSFGGGGHGETQYF. As DNA, the CDR3 is TGTGCCAGCAGCTTCGGGGGCGGGGGTCATGGGGAGACCCAGTACTTC.

The chain recombines TRBV7-6 with TRBJ2-3, with 7 bases fitting TRBD1. Germline V gene lookup returns CDR1 SGHVS and CDR2 FNYEAQ. Germline trimming cut 3 bases from V and 4 bases from J; bases unmatched to any gene: 16. CDR3 size: 18 residues. The CDR3 DNA reads as TGTGCCAGCAGCTTTACGGTTCCTACCGGTAGGGGGCCAGATACGCAGTATTTT. Amino acids: CASSFTVPTGRGPDTQYF.

The chain couples TRBV11-2 to TRBJ2-7; the match to TRBD1 covers 7 bases. The junction had 16 bases not matched to a gene; V was cut back by 3 bases and J by 2 bases. Per the germline V gene, CDR1 is SGHAT and CDR2 is FQNNGV. The CDR3 consists of 18 residues. Here the CDR3 DNA reads TGTGCCAGCAGCTTTAGAGGGAGCTGGGGACAGACAACCTACGAGCAGTACTTC. Protein sequence: CASSFRGSWGQTTYEQYF.

The rearrangement links TRBV10-2 to TRBJ1-2; TRBD1 might be the D (6 bases). This CDR3 has 13 amino acids. Germline CDR1 and CDR2: WSHSY and SAAADI. Trimming shortened V by 3 bases and J by 4 bases, and 9 bases separated the two germline ends. The CDR3 region has the DNA TGCGCCAGCAGTGATACAGGGTCCTATGGCTACACCTTC. As protein: CASSDTGSYGYTF.

The chain is built from TRBV2 and TRBJ2-7; 13 bases agree with TRBD2. Germline-derived CDR1 and CDR2 are SNHLY and FYNNEI. Unmatched junction bases numbered 7, after V lost 11 bases and J lost 3 bases. CDR3 length equals 14 residues. CDR3 sequence: CAGLGLAGDYEQYF. In DNA form, the CDR3 reads TGTGCCGGATTAGGACTAGCGGGGGACTACGAGCAGTACTTC.

V is TRBV19 and J is TRBJ2-5; the D gene is possibly TRBD2 (6 bases). Germline values: CDR1 LNHDA, CDR2 SQIVND (reference sequence). With 6 bases removed from V and 4 bases from J, the gap between germline ends came to 12 bases. The length of the CDR3 is 13 residues. The CDR3 sequence: CASRNSGVETQYF. CDR3 sequence (DNA): TGTGCCAGTAGAAATAGCGGTGTAGAGACCCAGTACTTC.

This clone was seen only once. This sequence joins TRBV3-1 (or the pseudogene TRBV3-2) and TRBJ1-1, with D possibly matching TRBD1 (6 bases). V lost 0 bases, J lost 3 bases, and 17 bases lay in between. The germline CDR1 and CDR2 sequences are LGHDT and YNNKEL (reference sequence). CDR3 size: 17 residues. CDR3 in amino acids: CASSQESTGFRDTEAFF. CDR3 DNA: TGTGCCAGCAGCCAAGAATCCACAGGGTTTAGGGACACTGAAGCTTTCTTT.

This clone was seen a few times. The rearrangement uses TRBV6-6 and TRBJ2-2; D is ambiguous. The length of the CDR3 is 15 residues. The V gene's germline CDR1 is MNHNY and CDR2 SVGAGI (reference sequence). Between the trimmed V and J ends, which lost 5 bases and 6 bases, there was a span of 16 bases. The CDR3 loop reads CASSKPGLVAGELFF. In DNA, the CDR3 is TGTGCCAGCAGTAAGCCGGGTCTCGTGGCCGGGGAGCTGTTTTTT.

The chain uses TRBV6-5 and TRBJ1-1; D uncertain. Germline V gene data show CDR1 as MNHEY and CDR2 as SVGAGI. Trimming removed 7 bases from V and 1 base from J, with 10 bases in between. The CDR3 is 13 amino acids. CDR3 sequence reads: CASKRGGNTEAFF. The CDR3 DNA is TGTGCCAGCAAGAGAGGAGGGAACACTGAAGCTTTCTTT.

This chain connects TRBV5-5 to TRBJ1-5, with 7 positions matching TRBD1. CDR3 length equals 14 residues. Germline trimming cut 2 bases from V and 7 bases from J; bases unmatched to any gene: 6. Germline lookup yields CDR1 SGHKS and CDR2 YYEKEE (reference sequence). The CDR3 reads CASSLLGGRQPQHF. The CDR3 DNA sequence: TGTGCCAGCAGCTTATTAGGGGGCAGACAGCCCCAGCATTTT.

The CDR3 loop is CASSLGEGGQNTGELFF. CDR3 DNA sequence: TGTGCCAGCAGCTTAGGCGAGGGAGGACAGAACACCGGGGAGCTGTTTTTT. V gene TRBV7-2 combines with J gene TRBJ2-2, with a weak D call TRBD2 (6 bases). The CDR3 sequence is 17 residues long. Germline assignment: CDR1 SGHTA and CDR2 FQGNSA. V shed 1 base and J shed 1 base, with 13 bases lying between them.

The chain is built from TRBV11-2 and TRBJ2-7; a weak D match, TRBD2 (7 bases). The germline V gene has CDR1 SGHAT and CDR2 FQNNGV. Trimming removed 6 bases at V and 3 bases at J, with 18 bases between. The CDR3 is 15 residues long. CDR3 bases: TGTGCCAGCAGACGTATAGGCGGGGGCCTCTACGAGCAGTACTTC. Translation: CASRRIGGGLYEQYF.

The chain recombines TRBV4-3 with TRBJ2-7, with 7 bases fitting TRBD1. CDR1 is LGHNA, CDR2 YSLEER, per germline. The V segment lost 4 bases and the J segment 3 bases; nucleotides outside the gene matches: 6. The CDR3 runs to 14 residues. The DNA of the CDR3 is TGCGCCAGCAGCCCGTCCTGGGACAGCTACGAGCAGTACTTC. Its protein is CASSPSWDSYEQYF.

The chain recombines TRBV11-3 with TRBJ1-1; 12 nucleotides match TRBD1. The CDR3 has 15 residues. V was pared by 2 bases and J by 7 bases, with 5 bases of the junction left unmatched. CDR1 and CDR2 (germline): SGHNT, YENEEA. This chain's CDR3 is CASSLSGQGAVEAFF. CDR3 nucleotide sequence: TGTGCCAGCAGCTTATCGGGACAGGGGGCTGTTGAAGCTTTCTTT.

The V gene is TRBV4-3, the J gene TRBJ2-1; a weak D match, TRBD1 (5 bases). There are 14 residues in the CDR3. V lost 3 bases and J lost 9, with 15 bases in between. The V gene's germline CDR1 is LGHNA and CDR2 YSLEER. CDR3 amino acids: CASSQVYGHIEQFF. In DNA form, the CDR3 reads TGCGCCAGCAGCCAGGTTTACGGACATATTGAGCAGTTCTTC.

The CDR3 DNA sequence: TGTGCCAGCACCGTAACGGGCGGGTTCAGCAATCAGCCCCAGCATTTT. Translating it yields CASTVTGGFSNQPQHF. This chain links TRBV7-8 with TRBJ1-5; D not certain. V lost 7 bases to trimming and J lost 1 base, with 17 bases between them. The CDR3 is 16 residues long. Germline V CDR1 and CDR2: SGHVS, FQNEAQ.

The chain links TRBV5-1 to TRBJ1-2; D uncertain. The CDR3 loop spans 14 amino acids. In germline, CDR1 is SGHRS, CDR2 YFSETQ. V was trimmed by 5 bases and J by 2 bases, leaving 13 bases between them. For the CDR3, the DNA is TGCGCCAGCAGGGTGACGGGAACCAACTATGGCTACACCTTC. As protein: CASRVTGTNYGYTF.

This clone was detected a few times. V gene TRBV29-1 combines with J gene TRBJ1-2; 8 bases are shared with TRBD1. The CDR3 runs 14 residues. The V and J ends lost 1 base and 4 bases, in that order; junction bases with no gene match: 5. The V gene's germline CDR1 is SQVTM and CDR2 ANQGSEA. The CDR3 spells CSVEAPGQVYGYTF. The DNA of the CDR3 is TGCAGCGTTGAAGCCCCGGGACAGGTCTATGGCTACACCTTC.

The rearrangement links TRBV5-1 to TRBJ1-1, with 7 bases matching TRBD1. The ends lost 4 bases at V and 0 bases at J; junction bases unmatched: 6. The CDR3 totals 15 residues. The germline V gene has CDR1 SGHRS and CDR2 YFSETQ. CDR3 coding DNA: TGCGCCAGCAGCGTACCACAGGGGATGAACACTGAAGCTTTCTTT. Amino acid sequence: CASSVPQGMNTEAFF.

CDR3 sequence reads: CASSKTYEQYF. The CDR3 nucleotides are TGTGCCAGCAGCAAAACCTACGAGCAGTACTTC. The rearrangement joins TRBV12-3 or TRBV12-4 to TRBJ2-7; D is unclear. V was shortened by 6 bases and J by 2 bases, with 5 bases between the two germline ends. The CDR3 is made up of 11 amino acids.

V is TRBV9 and J is TRBJ1-3, with a possible D match to TRBD1 (5 bases). CDR1 and CDR2 (germline): SGDLS, YYNGEE. This CDR3 comprises 15 residues. The V gene lost 4 bases and the J gene lost 0 bases, with 11 bases spanning the gap. The CDR3: CASSPGGISGNTIYF. CDR3 sequence (DNA): TGTGCCAGCAGCCCGGGGGGGATCTCTGGAAACACCATATATTTT.

This clone was detected a few times. This sequence joins TRBV7-2 and TRBJ2-7; unclear D gene. Trimming stripped 6 bases from V and 3 bases from J, with 21 bases between. Germline V CDR1 and CDR2: SGHTA, FQGNSA. CDR3 length: 16 amino acids. CDR3 amino acids: CASRFSDRHRSYEQYF. DNA of the CDR3: TGTGCCAGCAGATTTAGTGATCGACATCGTAGCTACGAGCAGTACTTC.

The gene calls are TRBV6-5 and TRBJ2-5; D possibly corresponds to TRBD1 (5 bases). Germline V lookup: CDR1 MNHEY, CDR2 SVGAGI. Trimming took 1 base from V and 5 from J, leaving 11 bases between them. This CDR3 has 14 residues. In DNA form, the CDR3 reads TGTGCCAGCAGTTACTTGGGCTCAGGGGAGACCCAGTACTTC. Its protein product is CASSYLGSGETQYF.